The T cell receptor beta chain under discussion was sequenced for a study of T cells in Graves' hyperthyroidism and ophthalmopathy. Amplification of TCR beta CDR3 regions was performed using RNA transcripts as template. With the HTBI primer set, the TCR CDR3 went through a first round of RT-PCR. Via MiXCR, TCRdb re-called the multiplex PCR reads, giving one row per CDR3 protein. The sample includes hundreds of thousands of distinct CDR3 sequences, 15% to 20% of them seen just once. This clonotype was seen ten or more times. Germline CDR1 and CDR2: MNHEY and SMNVEV (reference sequence). V gave up 3 bases and J gave up 0 bases, with 8 bases separating them. This CDR3 region has 14 residues.

The chain is built from TRBV27 and TRBJ1-1; D is ambiguous. What was sequenced was blood. The TCR sequence derives from a woman younger than 30 with Graves' ophthalmopathy. The CDR3, as DNA: TGTGCCAGCAGTTTGGGCCCTATGAACACTGAAGCTTTCTTT. Its translation is CASSLGPMNTEAFF.